The 22 T cell receptor beta chains reported below all come from one sample, sequenced in a study of T and B cells in COVID-19 patients. Each TRB amplification used roughly 230-550 ng of genomic DNA from blood. BIOMED2 TRB-A/B primer pools were used in multiplex TRB PCR. MiXCR, applied by TCRdb to the multiplex PCR reads, yields one record per CDR3 protein. Of around 7,500 distinct CDR3 sequences listed, 35% to 50% are singletons. Sequencing input: blood. These receptors came from a human donor who had recovered from COVID-19.

The rearrangement uses TRBV6-5 and TRBJ1-2; D possibly corresponds to TRBD1 (6 bases). The V gene lost 7 bases and the J gene lost 4 bases, with 19 bases spanning the gap. The germline CDR1 and CDR2 sequences are MNHEY and SVGAGI. The CDR3 covers 15 residues. The CDR3 region is CASTPLRQAGYGYTF. DNA of the CDR3: TGTGCCAGCACCCCCCTCCGACAGGCCGGCTATGGCTACACCTTC.

The chain couples TRBV7-2 to TRBJ2-5; 15 bases map to TRBD2. The CDR3 spans 17 residues. Trimming cost V 1 base and J 7 bases; bases outside gene matches: 7. In germline, CDR1 is SGHTA, CDR2 FQGNSA. CDR3 nucleotide sequence: TGTGCCAGCAGCTTAGGGACTAGCGGGGGGGAAGTTGGGACCCAGTACTTC. Protein sequence: CASSLGTSGGEVGTQYF.

This clonotype was observed a few times. The chain employs TRBV5-5 and TRBJ2-7, with no clear D. V dropped 0 bases and J dropped 0 bases, with 10 bases sitting between them. The CDR3 totals 15 residues. The germline V gene has CDR1 SGHKS and CDR2 YYEKEE (reference sequence). The CDR3 protein is CASSLGMGFSYEQYF. The CDR3 DNA sequence: TGTGCCAGCAGCTTGGGTATGGGATTCTCCTACGAGCAGTACTTC.

This chain links TRBV18 with TRBJ2-3, with D maybe TRBD2 (5 bases). Germline V gene lookup returns CDR1 KGHSH and CDR2 LQKENI. The CDR3 spans 17 residues. Deletions cut 8 bases from V and 2 bases from J, with 23 bases between. The CDR3 DNA is TGTGCCAGCGAAACACGCAACCCTAGCCGACCCACAGATACGCAGTATTTT. It codes for CASETRNPSRPTDTQYF.

The chain carries TRBV11-3 and TRBJ2-1; TRBD1 is a possible D gene (7 bases). CDR1 SGHNT and CDR2 YENEEA come from the germline V gene. V was cut by 0 bases and J by 6 bases, with 18 bases left in between. The CDR3 spans 17 residues. CDR3 nucleotide sequence: TGTGCCAGCAGCTTAGACGGCGGGAAACCAGGGGGCAATGAGCAGTTCTTC. Protein product: CASSLDGGKPGGNEQFF.

This rearrangement joins TRBV27 to TRBJ2-1, with TRBD1 matching over 7 bases. Trimming at V came to 3 bases and at J to 7 bases, leaving 6 bases not matched to a gene. The CDR3 totals 14 residues. CDR1 MNHEY and CDR2 SMNVEV come from the germline V gene (reference sequence). The CDR3 DNA reads as TGTGCCAGCAGTTTCGGGACAGCCTCGAATGAGCAGTTCTTC. Its protein product is CASSFGTASNEQFF.

This clonotype was found a few times. The J gene is TRBJ2-2, the V gene TRBV6-5; TRBD1 agrees at 7 bases. V lost 4 bases, J lost 6 bases, and 17 bases stayed unmatched. The length of the CDR3 is 18 residues. Germline loops: CDR1 MNHEY, CDR2 SVGAGI. CDR3 in DNA: TGTGCCAGCAGTTCTCGACGTCCGGGACAGACACGGGCCGGGGAGCTGTTTTTT. Translating it yields CASSSRRPGQTRAGELFF.

This chain uses TRBV12-3 or TRBV12-4 with TRBJ2-6; no definite D call. The CDR3 runs 15 residues. Deletions cut 3 bases from V and 4 bases from J, with 10 bases between. The CDR3 loop reads CASSFGWSGANVLTF. CDR3 nucleotide sequence: TGTGCCAGCAGTTTTGGATGGTCCGGGGCCAACGTCCTGACTTTC.

The table lists this clonotype with a few counts. J is TRBJ2-6 and V is TRBV6-1; 10 nucleotides agree with TRBD1. Germline CDR1 reads MNHNS; CDR2 reads SASEGT. This CDR3 has 17 residues. The trim removed 6 bases at V and 2 bases at J, leaving 7 bases unmatched. The CDR3 DNA sequence: TGTGCCAGCAGCCCGGACAGGGGGTTGGCTGGGGCCAACGTCCTGACTTTC. This gives the protein CASSPDRGLAGANVLTF.

The chain joins TRBV27 to TRBJ2-5; D may match TRBD1 or TRBD2 (5 bases each). This CDR3 region has 13 residues. Trimming left V 5 bases short and J 2 bases short, with 9 bases between. Per the germline V gene, CDR1 is MNHEY and CDR2 is SMNVEV (reference sequence). CDR3 DNA sequence: TGTGCCAGCAGTCCCGGGACGCAAGAGACCCAGTACTTC. It is translated as CASSPGTQETQYF.

This clonotype was picked up a small number of times. The J gene is TRBJ2-1, the V gene TRBV6-2 or TRBV6-3; TRBD2 matches 9 bases. Germline V CDR1 and CDR2: MNHEY, SVGEGT. V shed 3 bases, J shed 9 bases, and the junction held 6 bases outside the gene matches. The CDR3 consists of 14 residues. This CDR3 reads CASSYGSGGFEQFF. CDR3 DNA: TGTGCCAGCAGTTATGGTAGCGGGGGCTTTGAGCAGTTCTTC.

The rearrangement links TRBV6-1 to TRBJ2-2; D may be TRBD1 or TRBD2 (5 bases each). The length of the CDR3 is 15 residues. CDR1 and CDR2 (germline): MNHNS, SASEGT. V was clipped by 2 bases and J by 4 bases, with 11 bases between them. CDR3 protein: CASSEPRGGTGELFF. The CDR3 coding sequence is TGTGCCAGCAGTGAACCCCGGGGCGGCACCGGGGAGCTGTTTTTT.

This sequence joins TRBV6-5 and TRBJ1-5; D ambiguous. Deletions cut 3 bases from V and 3 bases from J, with 6 bases between. CDR1 is MNHEY and CDR2 is SVGAGI in the germline V gene. The CDR3 totals 13 residues. The CDR3 sequence: CASSYGINQPQHF. The CDR3 DNA is TGTGCCAGCAGTTATGGAATCAATCAGCCCCAGCATTTT.

The genes are TRBV15 and TRBJ2-5; D may be TRBD1 (6 bases). The CDR3 length is 15 residues. The germline CDR1 and CDR2 sequences are LNHNV and YYDKDF (reference sequence). V was shortened by 2 bases and J by 2 bases, with 12 bases between the two germline ends. The CDR3 DNA reads as TGTGCCACCAGCAGAAGACCGGACAGTCAAGAGACCCAGTACTTC. Protein: CATSRRPDSQETQYF.

This clonotype has a handful of counts. J is TRBJ1-6 and V is TRBV27; 7 nucleotides align to TRBD1. The germline gives CDR1 MNHEY, CDR2 SMNVEV (reference sequence). V lost 7 bases, J lost 0 bases, and 3 bases stayed unmatched. The CDR3 consists of 15 residues. CDR3 DNA: TGTGCCAGCAAGACAGGGAGCTCCTATAATTCACCCCTCCACTTT. This gives the protein CASKTGSSYNSPLHF.

The gene calls are TRBV5-1 and TRBJ2-5; 7 positions match TRBD2. The CDR3 covers 14 residues. Germline V CDR1 and CDR2: SGHRS, YFSETQ. J lost 5 bases, V lost 5 bases, and 9 bases had no gene match. Here the CDR3 reads CASSLGAGRETQYF. Written as DNA, the CDR3 is TGCGCCAGCAGTTTAGGAGCGGGGAGGGAGACCCAGTACTTC.

CDR3 residues: CASNGRTEAFF. The CDR3 nucleotides read TGTGCCAGTAATGGTAGGACTGAAGCTTTCTTT. The chain carries TRBV19 and TRBJ1-1; no clear D gene. The CDR3 runs 11 residues. Trimming took 7 bases from V and 5 from J, leaving 8 bases between them. The germline gives CDR1 LNHDA, CDR2 SQIVND (reference sequence).

The sample holds a few counts of this clonotype. The V gene is TRBV7-2, the J gene TRBJ2-2; perhaps TRBD1 as D (6 bases). CDR3 size: 14 residues. Trimming removed 8 bases from V and 4 bases from J, with 14 bases in between. Germline V gene data show CDR1 as SGHTA and CDR2 as FQGNSA. In nucleotides, the CDR3 is TGTGCCAGCTACCAGACAGGAGGCACCGGGGAGCTGTTTTTT. Encoded protein: CASYQTGGTGELFF.

V gene TRBV11-3 combines with J gene TRBJ2-2; D remains ambiguous. The CDR3 is 16 residues long. Germline CDR1 reads SGHNT; CDR2 reads YENEEA. The V end was cut by 5 bases, the J end by 6 bases, with 19 bases between. The CDR3 DNA reads as TGTGCCAGCAGCCAATCCGGAGCCTTTAACGCCGGGGAGCTGTTTTTT. As protein: CASSQSGAFNAGELFF.

The chain links TRBV7-9 to TRBJ1-4; D remains ambiguous. Trimming left V 1 base short and J 3 bases short, with 12 bases between. Germline V gene lookup returns CDR1 SEHNR and CDR2 FQNEAQ (reference sequence). The CDR3 consists of 16 residues. The CDR3 bases are TGTGCCAGCAGCTTAGTTTCAGGATCGGCTAATGAAAAACTGTTTTTT. It is translated as CASSLVSGSANEKLFF.

V usage is TRBV5-5 and J usage is TRBJ2-1; TRBD1 is a possible D gene (6 bases). Germline lookup yields CDR1 SGHKS and CDR2 YYEKEE (reference sequence). V shed 2 bases and J shed 8 bases, with 14 bases lying between them. This CDR3 is 14 amino acids long. CDR3 DNA: TGTGCCAGCAGCTTCGGGACAAGGCTATATGAGCAGTTCTTC. Its translation is CASSFGTRLYEQFF.

The table lists this clonotype with a few counts. The chain couples TRBV7-6 to TRBJ2-3; D is ambiguous. The CDR3 has 14 residues. The V end lost 2 bases, the J end lost 5 bases, and 11 bases lay between the germline ends. Germline loops: CDR1 SGHVS, CDR2 FNYEAQ. The CDR3 reads CASSLYLTGDTQYF. The CDR3, as DNA: TGTGCCAGCAGCTTATACCTTACTGGAGATACGCAGTATTTT.